Below are 5 T cell receptor beta chains sequenced from a single sample in a study of early T cells in non-severe SARS-CoV-2 infection. MiXCR, applied by TCRdb to the 5' RACE reads, yields one record per CDR3 protein. The table records fewer than 55,000 distinct CDR3 sequences, under 9.5% of them present only once. The source material was whole blood. These TCRs come from an adult who was a healthcare worker with PCR-confirmed SARS-CoV-2 infection or an uninfected control (not recorded which).

The V call is TRBV6-5, the J call TRBJ1-3; D gene unclear. This CDR3 is built from 13 residues. CDR1 and CDR2 (germline): MNHEY, SVGAGI. V shed 5 bases and J shed 4 bases, with 9 bases lying between them. The CDR3 DNA follows: TGTGCCAGCAGTGAGACATCAGGAAACACCATATATTTT. Encoded protein: CASSETSGNTIYF.

The V call is TRBV10-1, the J call TRBJ2-5; D call uncertain. Trimming left V 6 bases short and J 1 base short, with 9 bases between. This CDR3 spans 13 amino acids. Germline CDR1 and CDR2: WNHNN and SYGVQD (reference sequence). This CDR3 reads CASSAQRQETQYF. CDR3 in DNA: TGCGCCAGCAGCGCCCAGCGCCAAGAGACCCAGTACTTC.

With regard to this clonotype: A read error may explain this, as a much larger clone is one base away. The J gene is TRBJ1-6, the V gene TRBV20-1; tentative D call: TRBD1 (5 bases). The germline CDR1 and CDR2 sequences are DFQATT and SNEGSKA (reference sequence). Trimming shortened V by 4 bases and J by 7 bases, and 17 bases separated the two germline ends. The CDR3 runs 15 residues. CDR3: CSANGGSSDNSPLHF. For the CDR3, the DNA is TGCAGTGCTAATGGGGGATCTTCAGACAATTCACCCCTCCACTTT.

This clonotype was found many times. The V call is TRBV28, the J call TRBJ1-1; D may be TRBD1 (6 bases). The V end was cut by 4 bases, the J end by 5 bases, with 11 bases between. CDR1 MDHEN and CDR2 SYDVKM come from the germline V gene. There are 13 residues in the CDR3. The DNA of the CDR3 is TGTGCCAGCAGTTCGCAGGGGTTGACTGAAGCTTTCTTT. Translating it yields CASSSQGLTEAFF.

This clonotype has ten or more counts. This chain connects TRBV7-9 to TRBJ1-1, with TRBD1 identical over 7 bases. Per the germline V gene, CDR1 is SEHNR and CDR2 is FQNEAQ (reference sequence). This CDR3 has 15 residues. V lost 2 bases and J lost 5; bases outside the gene matches: 8. The CDR3 DNA sequence: TGTGCCAGCAGCTTAATTACCGGACAGGCAACTGAAGCTTTCTTT. Protein sequence: CASSLITGQATEAFF.